These 5 T cell receptor beta chains originate from one sample sequenced in a study of siplizumab effects on memory and regulatory T cells. Sequencing was performed with immunoSEQ multiplex PCR; in TCRdb, only in-frame clones are kept and a portion is missing. The sample shows tens of thousands of clones, around 95% of them seen only once. The specimen sequenced was naive CD4+ T cells sorted from blood. The receptors shown here come from a human donor in good health.

This sequence joins TRBV18 and TRBJ2-3, with D possibly being TRBD2 (5 bases). The CDR3 loop spans 16 amino acids. Trimming took off 6 bases at V and 2 bases at J, with 18 bases between the two ends. Per germline, CDR1 KGHSH and CDR2 LQKENI. CDR3 nucleotide sequence: TGTGCCAGCTCCCCCGGGGTGGAAGTCCCCACAGATACGCAGTATTTT. Its translation is CASSPGVEVPTDTQYF.

The V and J genes are TRBV7-2 and TRBJ1-5; no definite D call. CDR3 length: 13 amino acids. V gave up 5 bases and J gave up 5 bases, with 10 bases separating them. Germline CDR1 reads SGHTA; CDR2 reads FQGNSA. The CDR3 protein is CASSLWEDQPQHF. CDR3 nucleotides: TGTGCCAGCAGCCTTTGGGAAGATCAGCCCCAGCATTTT.

The gene calls are TRBV30 and TRBJ1-4, with a possible D match to TRBD1 (5 bases). The CDR3 contains 15 residues. Trimming left V 0 bases short and J 10 bases short, with 18 bases between. Germline V gene data show CDR1 as GTSNPN and CDR2 as SVGIG (reference sequence). Here the CDR3 reads CAWSVDAGGSGKLFF. CDR3 sequence (DNA): TGTGCCTGGAGTGTAGATGCCGGGGGATCGGGAAAACTGTTTTTT. The full variable domain, in which reference TRBV30 and TRBJ1-4 provide the parts outside the CDR3, is SQTIHQWPATLVQPVGSPLSLECTVEGTSNPNLYWYRQAAGRGLQLLFYSVGIGQISSEVPQNLSASRPQDRQFILSSKKLLLSDSGFYLCAWSVDAGGSGKLFFGSGTQLSVL.

The chain has TRBV19 and TRBJ2-1, with D perhaps matching TRBD2 (5 bases). The length of the CDR3 is 15 residues. V was pared by 3 bases and J by 6 bases, with 15 bases between. In germline, CDR1 is LNHDA, CDR2 SQIVND (reference sequence). CDR3 residues: CASSILALTSNEQFF. For the CDR3, the DNA is TGTGCCAGTAGTATCCTAGCCCTTACAAGCAATGAGCAGTTCTTC. Drawing the rest from reference TRBV19 and TRBJ2-1, the complete variable domain is DGGITQSPKYLFRKEGQNVTLSCEQNLNHDAMYWYRQDPGQGLRLIYYSQIVNDFQKGDIAEGYSVSREKKESFPLTVTSAQKNPTAFYLCASSILALTSNEQFFGPGTRLTVL.

About this clone: The sample contains more than one DNA sequence encoding this CDR3. The rearrangement uses TRBV19 and TRBJ2-3; 9 positions agree with TRBD2. CDR1 and CDR2 (germline): LNHDA, SQIVND (reference sequence). The CDR3 totals 13 residues. Trimming removed 6 bases from V and 5 bases from J; junction bases left unmatched: 3. The CDR3 DNA reads TGTGCCAGTAGGCGGGGGGGCGGAGATACGCAGTATTTT. It yields the protein CASRRGGGDTQYF.